This T cell receptor beta chain is from a study of T cell repertoires and HLA-DP antigens (dated by TCRdb to 2016 to 2018). Looking at the study overall: The study used an in vitro model of CD4+ T cell alloreactivity in which transduced HeLa cells presented allogeneic HLA-DP. Of the three donors, two were male and one was female, with ages ranging from the 18-to-29 band to the 60-to-69 band. Average DNA input was about 240 ng for sorted CD137+CD4+ samples, compared with approximately 1,300 ng for pre-culture CD4+ samples. One alloantigen differed from self by one peptide-binding groove amino acid, whereas the other differed by ten, modelling structurally similar versus dissimilar alloantigens.

In its sample, this clone was seen a few times. Its antigen target is currently unknown. Base-call qualities are not available, and no considerably larger clone is one nucleotide away. General conclusions and limits of the study: The study was limited by having just a few donors, by relying on a non-physiological HeLa antigen-presenting system, and by using total CD4+ cells as responders. Sorted CD137+ cells showed similar clonality against both alloantigens, at 0.3 to 0.45, which was much higher than the approximately 0.04 seen in pre-culture samples. Clones undetected before culture had an average cumulative frequency of roughly 35% against one allele versus around 50% against the other. Naive and memory CD4+ repertoires were not analysed separately.

CDR1 and CDR2 were assigned from the germline V gene (reference sequence) as MNHEY and SMNVEV. Including the terminal cysteine and phenylalanine, the CDR3 comprises 13 residues. Only CDR3 DNA remains: 39 bases, in frame from the first base. V lost 1 base and J lost 7 bases; the stretch between them is 11 bases long. TCRB CDR3 regions were amplified with the immunoSEQ multiplex PCR using forward primers for 54 TRBV segments and reverse primers for 13 TRBJ segments. Pre-culture CD4+ samples were sequenced at deep resolution, targeting 200,000 or so T cell genomes. Amplicons were sequenced on an Illumina HiSeq System, producing 87 bp reads covering the CDR3. Processing in the source paper ran as follows. Reads were corrected for PCR and sequencing errors, and CDR3 regions were defined by alignment to IMGT reference sequences. Synthetic template pools were used to estimate template counts and unique rearrangement counts. Clonality was computed by subtracting Pielou's evenness from 1. The Daley-Smith estimator was used to estimate richness. Morisita's index served as the measure of repertoire overlap. Clones found in cultured samples but undetected in the pre-culture repertoire of the corresponding donor were defined as low-abundance clones. The table comes from immuneACCESS by way of TCRdb, which keeps in-frame sequences with V and J called. Part of the clones is missing from these tables; in studies checked, under half for an unresolved V gene and the rest for unknown reasons. For V, J and clone size, that table is used; D and trimming come from the DNA. The sample table contains around 90,000 clones; only one count was recorded for about nine tenths of them. The ten biggest clones cover about 1.7% of the sample.

Magnetic bead negative selection was used to isolate untouched CD4+ T cells from Ficoll-separated PBMC, with purity averaging roughly 98%. Untouched CD4+ T cells were isolated from Ficoll-separated PBMC with magnetic beads, reaching about 98% purity with negligible CD8+ contamination. Peripheral blood mononuclear cells came from the buffy coats of a few healthy blood donors. All three donors were CMV seronegative. Genomic DNA was extracted with the DNeasy Blood & Tissue Kit. Genomic DNA from sorted CD137+CD4+ cells and from pre-culture CD4+ baseline samples of each subject was subjected to TCRB sequencing.

Material: CD4+ T cells from PBMCs. The TCR comes from a man in his fifties or sixties in good health and CMV-seronegative. The chain is encoded by TRBV27 joined to TRBJ2-7; the D gene is perhaps TRBD2, on 5 matching bases. The encoded CDR3 is CASSLLPGMEQYF. The DNA reads as follows: TGTGCCAGCAGTTTATTGCCGGGGATGGAGCAGTACTTC.